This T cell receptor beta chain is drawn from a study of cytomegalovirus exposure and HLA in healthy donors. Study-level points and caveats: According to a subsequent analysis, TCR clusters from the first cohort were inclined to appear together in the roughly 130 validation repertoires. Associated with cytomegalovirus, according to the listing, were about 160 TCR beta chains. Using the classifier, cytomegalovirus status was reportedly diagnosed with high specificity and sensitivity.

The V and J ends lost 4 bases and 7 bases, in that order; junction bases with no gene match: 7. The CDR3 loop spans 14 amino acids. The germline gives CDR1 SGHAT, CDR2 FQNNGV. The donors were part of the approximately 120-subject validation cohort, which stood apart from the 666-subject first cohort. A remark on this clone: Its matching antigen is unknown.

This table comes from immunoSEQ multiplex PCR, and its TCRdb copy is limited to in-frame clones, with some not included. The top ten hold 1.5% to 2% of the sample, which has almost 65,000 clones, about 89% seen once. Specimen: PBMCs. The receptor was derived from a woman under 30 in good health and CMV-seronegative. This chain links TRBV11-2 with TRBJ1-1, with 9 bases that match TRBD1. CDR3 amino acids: CASSWGTGLFEAFF. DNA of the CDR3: TGTGCCAGCAGCTGGGGGACAGGGCTTTTTGAAGCTTTCTTT.